These T cell receptor beta chains were read from a single sample in a study of blood T cell repertoires in COVID-19. Clones were read by immunoSEQ multiplex PCR, and TCRdb kept only the in-frame ones, dropping some. Of fewer than 90,000 clones detected, 75% to 90% appear once; the ten largest clones hold about an eighth. Source material: peripheral blood. Receptor source: a human donor in a cohort sampled during active COVID-19. The CDR3 runs from the conserved cysteine through the conserved F or W. Each record gives: V gene, D gene, clone size, J gene, CDR3 protein, CDR3 DNA. A D gene is named only where the DNA matches it firmly. A clone size is listed for some rows: how often the clone was seen (once, few, many), or a class if it is expanded.

>TRBV5-3|TRBD1|NA|TRBJ2-7
CARSFWEKPGQDTLLTYEQYF
TGTGCCAGAAGCTTTTGGGAGAAGCCGGGACAGGATACCCTTCTAACCTACGAGCAGTACTTC
>TRBV3-1/TRBV3-2|TRBD1|NA|TRBJ2-7
CASSQGQGTNEQYF
TGTGCCAGCAGCCAAGGACAGGGAACAAACGAGCAGTACTTC
>TRBV9|TRBD1|NA|TRBJ1-2
CASSPRQGYGYTF
TGTGCCAGCAGCCCCCGACAGGGCTATGGCTACACCTTC
>TRBV3-1/TRBV3-2|TRBD2|NA|TRBJ2-5
CASSQDREREGYQETQYF
TGTGCCAGCAGCCAAGATCGGGAGCGGGAGGGCTACCAAGAGACCCAGTACTTC
>TRBV5-6|TRBD1|NA|TRBJ1-4
CASSYTDRVANEKLFF
TGTGCCAGCAGCTACACGGACAGGGTGGCTAATGAAAAACTGTTTTTT
>TRBV5-1|NA|NA|TRBJ2-2
CASSLMGASNTGELFF
TGCGCCAGCAGCTTGATGGGGGCGTCGAACACCGGGGAGCTGTTTTTT
>TRBV3-1/TRBV3-2|TRBD1|NA|TRBJ1-5
CASSRQGGQPQHF
TGTGCCAGCAGTAGACAGGGCGGTCAGCCCCAGCATTTT
>TRBV12-3/TRBV12-4|NA|NA|TRBJ1-3
CASTGSGNTIYF
TGTGCCAGCACCGGGTCTGGAAACACCATATATTTT
>TRBV5-4|TRBD1|NA|TRBJ1-4
CASRPTGGGDEKLFF
TGTGCCAGCAGACCCACAGGGGGCGGTGATGAAAAACTGTTTTTT
>TRBV4-2|TRBD2|few|TRBJ2-2
CASSQEGGRGTGELFF
TGTGCCAGCAGCCAAGAAGGCGGGAGGGGTACCGGGGAGCTGTTTTTT
>TRBV5-4|TRBD2|few|TRBJ2-1
CASSRSSGDYNEQFF
TGTGCCAGCAGCCGTTCTAGCGGGGATTACAATGAGCAGTTCTTC
>TRBV5-1|TRBD2|NA|TRBJ2-7
CASSSPSGAYEQYF
TGCGCCAGCAGCTCGCCTAGCGGGGCATACGAGCAGTACTTC
>TRBV6-5|NA|NA|TRBJ1-1
CASSYATANTEAFF
TGTGCCAGCAGTTACGCGACAGCGAACACTGAAGCTTTCTTT
>TRBV25-1|NA|NA|TRBJ2-3
CASWDFTDTQYF
TGTGCCAGCTGGGACTTCACAGATACGCAGTATTTT
>TRBV25-1|TRBD1|once|TRBJ1-2
CASSELGDRYLGYTF
TGTGCCAGCAGTGAATTGGGGGACAGGTATCTTGGCTACACCTTC
>TRBV7-9|NA|once|TRBJ1-4
CASSSRGGEKLFF
TGTGCCAGCAGCTCCAGAGGCGGGGAAAAACTGTTTTTT
>TRBV11-3|NA|NA|TRBJ2-1
CASSLTRSNEQFF
TGTGCCAGCAGCTTGACTAGGAGCAATGAGCAGTTCTTC
>TRBV5-4|NA|NA|TRBJ1-1
CASSPRGEDTEAFF
TGTGCCAGCAGCCCTCGGGGGGAGGACACTGAAGCTTTCTTT
>TRBV5-1|NA|once|TRBJ1-2
CASSLDPSREAGYTF
TGCGCCAGCAGCTTGGACCCGAGCAGGGAAGCTGGCTACACCTTC
>TRBV7-9|NA|NA|TRBJ1-1
CASSLSVMNTEAFF
TGTGCCAGCAGCTTATCGGTGATGAACACTGAAGCTTTCTTT
>TRBV5-1|NA|NA|TRBJ1-2
CASSLEPTGIGGYTF
TGCGCCAGCAGCTTGGAACCGACAGGCATTGGTGGCTACACCTTC
>TRBV10-3|NA|NA|TRBJ1-5
CAITGGLGQPQHF
TGTGCCATCACCGGGGGACTTGGTCAGCCCCAGCATTTT
>TRBV5-4|NA|NA|TRBJ1-4
CASSLVGTTNEKLFF
TGTGCCAGCAGCTTGGTGGGCACAACTAATGAAAAACTGTTTTTT
>TRBV3-1/TRBV3-2|TRBD2|NA|TRBJ2-1
CASSQDYAGGGNEQFF
TGTGCCAGCAGCCAAGATTATGCGGGGGGTGGCAACGAGCAGTTCTTC
>TRBV21-1|NA|NA|TRBJ1-3
CASSGTPKSSGNTIYF
TGTGCCAGCAGCGGGACACCAAAAAGCTCTGGAAACACCATATATTTT
>TRBV6-5|TRBD1|NA|TRBJ1-6
CASKSGGSSPLHF
TGTGCCAGCAAGTCAGGGGGCTCTTCACCCCTCCACTTT
>TRBV7-8|TRBD1|NA|TRBJ2-7
CASSLALTGTYEQYF
TGTGCCAGCAGCTTAGCCCTGACAGGGACCTACGAGCAGTACTTC
>TRBV5-4|NA|NA|TRBJ2-3
CASSSSPDTQYF
TGTGCCAGCAGCTCCTCTCCAGATACGCAGTATTTT
>TRBV11-2|TRBD2|NA|TRBJ2-7
CASNDGLAGNYEQYF
TGTGCCAGCAACGACGGACTAGCGGGGAACTACGAGCAGTACTTC